This is a list of T cell receptor beta chains from one sample in a study of blood T cell repertoires in COVID-19. Repertoires were generated with immunoSEQ multiplex PCR, while TCRdb's copy carries only in-frame clones and drops some. The sample consists of under 300,000 clones, 85% to 90% of them appearing once. The specimen sequenced was PBMCs or T cells enriched from blood (not recorded which). These receptors were collected from a woman under 30 who had recovered from COVID-19. Both conserved end residues are part of each CDR3. The D gene is left open where the match is weak. Clone size appears in some rows only: once, few, many, or a class for an expanded clone.

D gene	J gene	V gene	clone size	CDR3 DNA	CDR3 protein
TRBD2	TRBJ2-3	TRBV18	NA	TGTGCCAGCTCACCGACGGGACTAGCAAGCACAGATACGCAGTATTTT	CASSPTGLASTDTQYF
NA	TRBJ2-3	TRBV6-5	few	TGTGCCAGCAGTTATGAGACAGGCACAGATACGCAGTATTTT	CASSYETGTDTQYF
TRBD1	TRBJ1-2	TRBV10-3	NA	TGTGCCATCAGTGTCCCGGACAGGGGGTATGGCTACACCTTC	CAISVPDRGYGYTF
TRBD2	TRBJ2-5	TRBV3-1/TRBV3-2	NA	TGTGCCAGCAGCCCCGCGGGAGGGATTTTCGAGGAGACCCAGTACTTC	CASSPAGGIFEETQYF
NA	TRBJ1-6	TRBV2	NA	TGTGCCACCGACCCCGGGACTCTAAATTCACCCCTCCACTTT	CATDPGTLNSPLHF
NA	TRBJ2-7	TRBV18	NA	TGTGCCAGCTCACCAGGGGGGTACGAGCAGTACTTC	CASSPGGYEQYF
NA	TRBJ2-2	TRBV6-4	NA	TGTGCCAGCAGCCGCCTCGAAGGGGACACCGGGGAGCTGTTTTTT	CASSRLEGDTGELFF
TRBD2	TRBJ2-5	TRBV13	NA	TGTGCCAGCAGCTTAGCGGGGGGGCCGCTAGAGACCCAGTACTTC	CASSLAGGPLETQYF
TRBD1	TRBJ1-5	TRBV7-2	NA	TGTGCCAGCAGCGACAGGGCAAATCAGCCCCAGCATTTT	CASSDRANQPQHF
NA	TRBJ1-2	TRBV7-9	NA	TGTGCCAGCAGCCGAGATTTCTTC	CASSRDFF
TRBD1	TRBJ1-2	TRBV5-1	NA	TGCGCCAGCAGCTTGGACGGGACAGAAGGCTACACCTTC	CASSLDGTEGYTF
NA	TRBJ2-3	TRBV28	NA	TGTGCCAGCAGTTTAGCGGCTCAAGATACGCAGTATTTT	CASSLAAQDTQYF
NA	TRBJ2-1	TRBV2	NA	TGTGCCAGCAGTGTAGGGCGGGACCAGTTCTTC	CASSVGRDQFF
NA	TRBJ2-1	TRBV7-9	NA	TGTGCCAGCAGCTACACAGGGGGGAGGGACAATGAGCAGTTCTTC	CASSYTGGRDNEQFF
NA	TRBJ1-5	TRBV7-8	NA	TGTGCCAGCAGCCATATACAGGGTTCTAAACAGCCCCAGCATTTT	CASSHIQGSKQPQHF
NA	TRBJ1-5	TRBV6-1	NA	TGTGCCAGCAGTGAACACGGGGGAAGGAGCAATCAGCCCCAGCATTTT	CASSEHGGRSNQPQHF
TRBD2	TRBJ2-7	TRBV5-4	few	TGTGCCAGCAGCTTGGGAGGAACTAGCGGCTACGAGCAGTACTTC	CASSLGGTSGYEQYF
TRBD1	TRBJ1-2	TRBV6-5	NA	TGTGCCAGCAGTTTCTCCGGGACAGGTCTAGACGGCTACACCTTC	CASSFSGTGLDGYTF
TRBD2	TRBJ2-4	TRBV30	NA	TGTGCCTGGAGTAAGGTTTTGAGCGGGGGGGCGTTTGACATTCAGTACTTC	CAWSKVLSGGAFDIQYF
NA	TRBJ1-5	TRBV7-2	once	TGTGCCAGCAGCCCCGACCTTGGGGGGGATCAGCCCCAGCATTTT	CASSPDLGGDQPQHF
NA	TRBJ1-5	TRBV21-1	NA	TGTGCCAGCAGCCGAGTGAATCAGCCCCAGCATTTT	CASSRVNQPQHF
TRBD2	TRBJ2-3	TRBV28	NA	TGTGCCAGCAGTTTATTAAGGGCGGGGGGGACAGATACGCAGTATTTT	CASSLLRAGGTDTQYF
NA	TRBJ1-4	TRBV11-2	NA	TGTGCCAGCAGCTTGGGGCAGATTAATGAAAAACTGTTTTTT	CASSLGQINEKLFF
NA	TRBJ1-5	TRBV7-8	NA	TGTGCCAGCAGCTTAGCGGGAGTGAGCAGCAATCAGCCCCAGCATTTT	CASSLAGVSSNQPQHF
NA	TRBJ2-3	TRBV6-4	NA	TGTGCCAGCAGTGAAGGGGGTAACCCAGATACGCAGTATTTT	CASSEGGNPDTQYF
NA	TRBJ2-5	TRBV12-3/TRBV12-4	NA	TGTGCCAGCAGTTTCCGGGGGACCCAGTACTTC	CASSFRGTQYF
TRBD1	TRBJ2-5	TRBV6-1	NA	TGTGCCAGCAGTGATCCTTGGACAGGGCCTTCGGGGGAGACCCAGTACTTC	CASSDPWTGPSGETQYF
NA	TRBJ1-6	TRBV5-8	NA	TGTGCCAGCAGCTTGTCCGTTAATTCACCCCTCCACTTT	CASSLSVNSPLHF
NA	TRBJ1-2	TRBV2	NA	TGTGCCAGCAGTGATAAGGGGAAGGCAATTGGCTACACCTTC	CASSDKGKAIGYTF
NA	TRBJ2-7	TRBV5-4	NA	TGTGCCAGCAGCTTGGGGCAAAACTACGAGCAGTACTTC	CASSLGQNYEQYF
TRBD2	TRBJ2-7	TRBV18	NA	TGTGCCAGCTCACCAGCAGCGGGGGGGCTCTCCTACGAGCAGTACTTC	CASSPAAGGLSYEQYF
TRBD2	TRBJ2-1	TRBV15	NA	TGTGCCACCAGTCTACTAGCGGGGGGGCTGGATGAGCAGTTCTTC	CATSLLAGGLDEQFF
NA	TRBJ2-1	TRBV5-1	once	TGCGCCAGCAGCTTTCAGGGAACAGGCAATGAGCAGTTCTTC	CASSFQGTGNEQFF
NA	TRBJ2-2	TRBV6-2/TRBV6-3	NA	TGTGCCAGCAGTTACTCGTTCGGGGGTCCTACCGGGGAGCTGTTTTTT	CASSYSFGGPTGELFF
TRBD1	TRBJ1-2	TRBV5-1	NA	TGCGCCAGCAGCTTGGGGGGACAGGGCTATGGCTACACCTTC	CASSLGGQGYGYTF
NA	TRBJ2-1	TRBV19	once	TGTGCCAGTAAGGGACACTCACACTACAATGAGCAGTTCTTC	CASKGHSHYNEQFF
NA	TRBJ1-2	TRBV27	NA	TGTGCCAGCAGTTCACACAGGGAAACTAACTATGGCTACACCTTC	CASSSHRETNYGYTF
NA	TRBJ1-4	TRBV11-2	NA	TGTGCCAGCAGCGTTTCCTGGAGGGATGAAAAACTGTTTTTT	CASSVSWRDEKLFF
NA	TRBJ2-7	TRBV2	NA	TGTGCCAGCAGTAGATGGGGGACACGAACCGAGCAGTACTTC	CASSRWGTRTEQYF
TRBD1	TRBJ2-2	TRBV12-5	NA	TGTGCTAGTGGTTTGGTACTAACCCGACAGGGAAGGATCGCCGGGGAGCTGTTTTTT	CASGLVLTRQGRIAGELFF
TRBD1	TRBJ2-3	TRBV18	NA	TGTGCCAGCTCACCACTCTTAACAGGGGTTATCTTACCAGATACGCAGTATTTT	CASSPLLTGVILPDTQYF
TRBD2	TRBJ2-1	TRBV3-1/TRBV3-2	NA	TGTGCCAGCAGCCAAGGAGCGGGGGGATACAATGAGCAGTTCTTC	CASSQGAGGYNEQFF
TRBD2	TRBJ2-3	TRBV15	NA	TGTGCCACCAGCAGAGCGGCTAGCGGGGGGTACACAGATACGCAGTATTTT	CATSRAASGGYTDTQYF